This T cell receptor beta chain was recovered during a study of T cells in women clearing cervical HPV infection. Using immunoSEQ multiplex PCR, the repertoire was profiled, and TCRdb retains in-frame clones only, with some absent. This sample's table reports roughly 48,000 clones. As for this clone: The sequence runs out 3 residues before the end of the CDR3; the remainder is reconstructed from the germline J gene.

Prevalent HPV16 infections were excluded; only incident single HPV16 infections included. This CDR3 is built from 12 residues. The V gene lost 9 bases and the J gene lost 3 bases, with 12 bases spanning the gap. CDR1 is MNHEY and CDR2 is SVGEGT in the germline V gene. Sequenced: blood buffy coat. This TCR derives from a woman aged 18 to 69 with a cervical HPV16 infection that either progressed to CIN3+ or cleared (not recorded which). This chain uses TRBV6-2 or TRBV6-3 with TRBJ2-7; D unresolved. CDR3 protein: CASSRRGYEQYF. Incomplete CDR3 DNA: TGTGCCAGTAGCCGACGAGGCTACGAG.